The rows below give T cell receptor beta chains drawn from one sample of a study of blood T cell repertoires in COVID-19. The table came from immunoSEQ multiplex PCR; TCRdb's copy has only in-frame clones and leaves some out. The sample includes roughly 220,000 clones, approximately 80% of them seen just once. Material for sequencing was peripheral blood. These receptors were taken from a man aged 25 to 40 with active or convalescent COVID-19. CDR3s include the opening cysteine and the closing phenylalanine or tryptophan. Each record gives: V gene, J gene, CDR3 protein.

>TRBV18|TRBJ1-1
CASSPIQGDTEAFF
>TRBV4-3|TRBJ1-1
CASSQVQGGKAFF
>TRBV2|TRBJ2-4
CASSEAWDSGKNIQYF
>TRBV5-4|TRBJ2-5
CASSLALAGAETQYF
>TRBV10-1|TRBJ1-2
CASSVQGVRGYTF
>TRBV30|TRBJ1-1
CAWSPGTGEVRAFF
>TRBV19|TRBJ2-7
CASSIGQLSSYEQYF
>TRBV28|TRBJ2-7
CASSDRQGTSYEQYF
>TRBV4-3|TRBJ1-4
CASSQGTATNEKLFF
>TRBV5-4|TRBJ2-7
CASSYGGEQYF
>TRBV7-9|TRBJ1-2
CASSPGAGYGYTF
>TRBV7-2|TRBJ2-3
CASSRGQGARGDTQYF
>TRBV19|TRBJ1-2
CASSPTQGTKAYGYTF
>TRBV18|TRBJ2-7
CASSPRGTVDREQYF
>TRBV15|TRBJ1-2
CATSRDGQGIYGYTF
>TRBV5-1|TRBJ2-1
CASSLVGADEQFF
>TRBV9|TRBJ1-1
CASSVGDERAFF
>TRBV6-5|TRBJ1-5
CASRQGAGNQPQHF
>TRBV29-1|TRBJ2-7
CSAGLAGGYEQYF
>TRBV6-5|TRBJ2-1
CATKTSGSYNEQFF
>TRBV4-1|TRBJ2-3
CASSQGASGAPDTQYF
>TRBV5-1|TRBJ1-2
CASSLVGDNSYGYTF
>TRBV10-2|TRBJ2-1
CASSGSNNEQFF
>TRBV18|TRBJ1-5
CASSGQGGNQPQHF
>TRBV18|TRBJ2-1
CASSQGAGRDEQFF
>TRBV7-2|TRBJ2-1
CASSSDRGFYNEQFF
>TRBV4-1|TRBJ1-1
CASSQGAGRFTPEAFF
>TRBV5-6|TRBJ1-1
CASSPTENTEAFF
>TRBV4-1|TRBJ2-3
CASSQSTSADTQYF
>TRBV20-1|TRBJ2-5
CSASLSQETQYF
>TRBV6-1|TRBJ1-5
CASSEGGNQPQHF
>TRBV19|TRBJ2-5
CASSIGVSSETQYF
>TRBV6-5|TRBJ2-7
CASSYVGSSSYEQYF
>TRBV7-9|TRBJ2-6
CASSPPGAGANVLTF
>TRBV28|TRBJ1-1
CAARQGGPEAFF
>TRBV5-1|TRBJ2-5
CASSADLAGGRETQYF
>TRBV7-9|TRBJ2-5
CASSSLGGEETQYF
>TRBV3-1/TRBV3-2|TRBJ2-5
CASSHGQETQYF
>TRBV5-3|TRBJ1-6
CARSLDLPAGYNSPLHF
>TRBV6-2/TRBV6-3|TRBJ2-5
CASSISGAIVVAQYF
>TRBV4-1|TRBJ1-5
CASRHIQGSNQPQHF
>TRBV6-5|TRBJ2-3
CASSSGQSSDTQYF
>TRBV6-4|TRBJ1-2
CASPLDLAPLNYGYTF
>TRBV28|TRBJ1-5
CASSSQRPGGDQPQHF
>TRBV18|TRBJ1-1
CASSQVQNTEAFF
>TRBV4-2|TRBJ1-2
CASSHPGRVEHGYTF